This T cell receptor (beta chain) was retrieved from a study of blood T cell repertoires in COVID-19. In the study overall: Spain, Italy and the United States supplied samples that represented acute and convalescent COVID-19. PBMCs, B-cell-depleted T cells, or T cells were the source of the cDNA or gDNA that made up the material.

Original handling: Amplification of reference gene primers provided the estimated nucleated cell counts. Profiled with immunoSEQ multiplex PCR; TCRdb holds only in-frame clones, not every one. From that table come the V and J calls and clone size; the DNA was used to work out D and trimming. The sample holds fewer than 350,000 clones, 80% to 90% seen once. The CDR3 covers 14 residues. Germline CDR1 MGHRA, CDR2 YSYEKL. V was clipped by 2 bases and J by 1 base, with 5 bases between them. Patients in Seattle were enrolled during active infection, then followed longitudinally. Sequenced sample: peripheral blood. The chain employs TRBV4-1 and TRBJ2-2; no definite D call. The TCR sequence derives from a young woman with COVID-19, enrolled during active disease. CDR3 in amino acids: CASSQTVNTGELFF. The CDR3 DNA reads as TGCGCCAGCAGCCAAACTGTGAACACCGGGGAGCTGTTTTTT.